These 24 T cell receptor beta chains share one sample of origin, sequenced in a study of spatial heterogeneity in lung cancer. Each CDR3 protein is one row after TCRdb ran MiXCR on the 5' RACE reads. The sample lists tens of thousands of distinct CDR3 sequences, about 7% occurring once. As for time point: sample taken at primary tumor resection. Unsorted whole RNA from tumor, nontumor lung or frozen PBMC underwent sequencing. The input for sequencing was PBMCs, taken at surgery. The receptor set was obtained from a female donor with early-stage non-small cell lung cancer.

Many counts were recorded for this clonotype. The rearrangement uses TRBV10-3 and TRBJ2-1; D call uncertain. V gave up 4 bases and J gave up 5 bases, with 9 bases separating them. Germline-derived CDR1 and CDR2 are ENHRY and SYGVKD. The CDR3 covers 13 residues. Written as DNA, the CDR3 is TGTGCCATCAGTGCTCTAGTTCACAATGAGCAGTTCTTC. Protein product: CAISALVHNEQFF.

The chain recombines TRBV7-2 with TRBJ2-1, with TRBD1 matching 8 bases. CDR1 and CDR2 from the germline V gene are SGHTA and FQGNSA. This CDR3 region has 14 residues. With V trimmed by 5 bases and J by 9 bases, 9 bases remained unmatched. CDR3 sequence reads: CASSPRTGRFEQFF. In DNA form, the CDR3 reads TGTGCCAGCAGCCCCCGGACAGGGCGATTTGAGCAGTTCTTC.

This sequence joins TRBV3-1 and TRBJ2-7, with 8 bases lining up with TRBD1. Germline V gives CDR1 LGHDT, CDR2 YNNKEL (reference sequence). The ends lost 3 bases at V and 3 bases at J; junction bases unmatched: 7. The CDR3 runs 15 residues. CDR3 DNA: TGTGCCAGCAGCCACTTCGGACAGGGTCTCTACGAGCAGTACTTC. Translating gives CASSHFGQGLYEQYF.

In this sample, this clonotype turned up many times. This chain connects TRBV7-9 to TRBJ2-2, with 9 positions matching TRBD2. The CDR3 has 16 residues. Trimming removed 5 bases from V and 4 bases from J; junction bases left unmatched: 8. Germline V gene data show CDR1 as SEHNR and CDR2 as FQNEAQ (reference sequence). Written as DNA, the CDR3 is TGTGCCAGCAGCCAAGGGACTAGCAGGCTCACCGGGGAGCTGTTTTTT. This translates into CASSQGTSRLTGELFF.

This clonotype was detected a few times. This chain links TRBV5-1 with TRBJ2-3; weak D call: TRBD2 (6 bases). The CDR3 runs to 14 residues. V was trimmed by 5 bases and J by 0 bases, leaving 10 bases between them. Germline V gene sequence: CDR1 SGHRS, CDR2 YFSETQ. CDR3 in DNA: TGCGCCAGCAGTCTTGGGACTAGCACAGATACGCAGTATTTT. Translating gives CASSLGTSTDTQYF.

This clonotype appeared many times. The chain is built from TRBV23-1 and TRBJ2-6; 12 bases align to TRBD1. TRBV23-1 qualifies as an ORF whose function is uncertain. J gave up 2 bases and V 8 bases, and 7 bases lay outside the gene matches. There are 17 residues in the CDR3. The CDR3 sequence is CASVSRDRGPGANVLTF. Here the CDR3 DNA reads TGCGCCAGCGTTTCCCGGGACAGGGGGCCTGGGGCCAACGTCCTGACTTTC.

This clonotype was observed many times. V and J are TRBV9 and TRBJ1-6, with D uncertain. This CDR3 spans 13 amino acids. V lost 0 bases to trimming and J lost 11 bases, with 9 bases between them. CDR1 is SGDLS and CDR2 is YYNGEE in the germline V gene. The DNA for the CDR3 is TGTGCCAGCAGCGTAGTCGGCACACCACCCCTCCACTTT. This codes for CASSVVGTPPLHF.

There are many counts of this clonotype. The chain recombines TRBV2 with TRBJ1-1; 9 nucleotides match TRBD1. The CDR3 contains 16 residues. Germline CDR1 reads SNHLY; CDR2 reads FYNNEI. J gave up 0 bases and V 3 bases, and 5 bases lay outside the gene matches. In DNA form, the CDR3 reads TGTGCCAGCAGTGATGGGACAGGGATCATGAACACTGAAGCTTTCTTT. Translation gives CASSDGTGIMNTEAFF.

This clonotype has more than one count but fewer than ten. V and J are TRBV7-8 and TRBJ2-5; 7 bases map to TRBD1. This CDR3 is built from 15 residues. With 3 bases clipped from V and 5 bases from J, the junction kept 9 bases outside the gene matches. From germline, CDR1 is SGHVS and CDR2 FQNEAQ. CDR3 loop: CASSFGTAFGETQYF. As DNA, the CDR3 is TGTGCCAGCAGCTTCGGGACAGCGTTCGGCGAGACCCAGTACTTC. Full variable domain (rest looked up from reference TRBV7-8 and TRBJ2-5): GAGVSQSPRYKVAKRGQDVALRCDPISGHVSLFWYQQALGQGPEFLTYFQNEAQLDKSGLPSDRFFAERPEGSVSTLKIQRTQQEDSAVYLCASSFGTAFGETQYFGPGTRLLVL.

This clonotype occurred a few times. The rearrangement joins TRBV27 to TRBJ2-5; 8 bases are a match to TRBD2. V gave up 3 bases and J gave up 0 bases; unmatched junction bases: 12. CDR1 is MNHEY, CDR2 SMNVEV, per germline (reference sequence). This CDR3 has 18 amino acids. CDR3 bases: TGTGCCAGCAGTTTGGTGGCTAGCGGGTCAGGAAACCAAGAGACCCAGTACTTC. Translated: CASSLVASGSGNQETQYF.

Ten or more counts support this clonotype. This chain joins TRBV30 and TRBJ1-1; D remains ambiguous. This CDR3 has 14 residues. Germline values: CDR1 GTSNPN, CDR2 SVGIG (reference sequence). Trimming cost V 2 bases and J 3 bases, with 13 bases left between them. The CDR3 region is CAWSKGGIDTEAFF. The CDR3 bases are TGTGCCTGGAGTAAGGGAGGGATAGACACTGAAGCTTTCTTT.

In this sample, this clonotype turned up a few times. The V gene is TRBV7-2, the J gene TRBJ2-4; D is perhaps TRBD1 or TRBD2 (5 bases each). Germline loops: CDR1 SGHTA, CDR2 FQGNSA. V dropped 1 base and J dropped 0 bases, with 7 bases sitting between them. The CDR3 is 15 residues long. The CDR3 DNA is TGTGCCAGCAGCTTAGGAGGGACAGCCAAAAACATTCAGTACTTC. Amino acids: CASSLGGTAKNIQYF.

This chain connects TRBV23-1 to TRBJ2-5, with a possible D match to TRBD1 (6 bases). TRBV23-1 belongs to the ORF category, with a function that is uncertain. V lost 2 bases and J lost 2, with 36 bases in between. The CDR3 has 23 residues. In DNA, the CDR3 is TGCGCCAGCAGTCAACGATCGACCTTACAGGGAAATAGGCGTCCTGGGGAACAAGAGACCCAGTACTTC. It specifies CASSQRSTLQGNRRPGEQETQYF.

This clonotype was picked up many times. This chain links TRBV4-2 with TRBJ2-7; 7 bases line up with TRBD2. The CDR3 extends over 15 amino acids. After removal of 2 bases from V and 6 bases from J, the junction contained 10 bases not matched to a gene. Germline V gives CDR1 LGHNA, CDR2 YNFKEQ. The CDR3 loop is CASSQLWGLTGEQYF. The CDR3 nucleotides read TGTGCCAGCAGCCAACTGTGGGGACTAACGGGCGAGCAGTACTTC.

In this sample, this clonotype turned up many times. The CDR3 is CSVTMSSYEQYF. CDR3 DNA: TGCAGCGTCACGATGAGCTCCTACGAGCAGTACTTC. The chain has TRBV29-1 and TRBJ2-7, with no clear D. CDR1 SQVTM and CDR2 ANQGSEA come from the germline V gene. Trimming pared 6 bases from V and 0 bases from J, leaving 9 bases between. This CDR3 comprises 12 residues.

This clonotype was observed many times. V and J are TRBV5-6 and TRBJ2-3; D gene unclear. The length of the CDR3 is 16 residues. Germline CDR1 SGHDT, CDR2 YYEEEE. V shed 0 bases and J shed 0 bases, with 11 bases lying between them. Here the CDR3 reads CASSLAGRSSTDTQYF. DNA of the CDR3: TGTGCCAGCAGCTTGGCGGGTAGATCTAGCACAGATACGCAGTATTTT.

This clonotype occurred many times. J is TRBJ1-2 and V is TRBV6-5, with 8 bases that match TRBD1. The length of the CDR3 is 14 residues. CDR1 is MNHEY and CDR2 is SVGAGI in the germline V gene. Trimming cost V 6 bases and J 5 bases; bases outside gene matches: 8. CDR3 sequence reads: CASRPDRVGYGYTF. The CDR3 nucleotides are TGTGCCAGCAGACCGGACAGGGTAGGGTATGGCTACACCTTC.

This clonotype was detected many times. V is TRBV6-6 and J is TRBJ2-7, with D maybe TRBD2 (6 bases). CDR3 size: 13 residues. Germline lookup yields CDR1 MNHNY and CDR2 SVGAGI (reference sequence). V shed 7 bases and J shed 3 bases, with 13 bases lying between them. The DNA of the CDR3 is TGTGCCAGCAACAACCCGGGGGACTACGAGCAGTACTTC. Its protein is CASNNPGDYEQYF.

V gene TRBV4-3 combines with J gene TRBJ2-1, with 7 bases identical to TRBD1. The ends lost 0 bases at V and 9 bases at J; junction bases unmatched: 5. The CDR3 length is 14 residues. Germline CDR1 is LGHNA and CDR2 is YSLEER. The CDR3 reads CASSQETGFIEQFF. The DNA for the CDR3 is TGCGCCAGCAGCCAAGAGACAGGGTTTATTGAGCAGTTCTTC.

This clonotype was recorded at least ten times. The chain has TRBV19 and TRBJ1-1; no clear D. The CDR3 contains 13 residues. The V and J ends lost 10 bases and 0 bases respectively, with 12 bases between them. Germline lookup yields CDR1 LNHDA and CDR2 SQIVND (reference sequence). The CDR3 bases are TGTGCCACGAGACGGCTCATGAACACTGAAGCTTTCTTT. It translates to CATRRLMNTEAFF.

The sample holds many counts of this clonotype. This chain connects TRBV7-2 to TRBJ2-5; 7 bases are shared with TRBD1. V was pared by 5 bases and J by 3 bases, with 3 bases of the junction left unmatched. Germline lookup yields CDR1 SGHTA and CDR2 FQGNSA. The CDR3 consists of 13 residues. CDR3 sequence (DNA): TGTGCCAGCAGCGGGGACAGAAAAGAGACCCAGTACTTC. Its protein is CASSGDRKETQYF. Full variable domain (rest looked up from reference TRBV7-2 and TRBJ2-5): GAGVSQSPSNKVTEKGKDVELRCDPISGHTALYWYRQSLGQGLEFLIYFQGNSAPDKSGLPSDRFSAERTGGSVSTLTIQRTQQEDSAVYLCASSGDRKETQYFGPGTRLLVL.

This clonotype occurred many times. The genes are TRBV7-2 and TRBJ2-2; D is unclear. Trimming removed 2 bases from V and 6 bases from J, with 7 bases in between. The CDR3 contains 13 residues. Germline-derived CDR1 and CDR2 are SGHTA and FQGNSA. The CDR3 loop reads CASSLTMAGELFF. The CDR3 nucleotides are TGTGCCAGCAGCTTAACGATGGCCGGGGAGCTGTTTTTT.

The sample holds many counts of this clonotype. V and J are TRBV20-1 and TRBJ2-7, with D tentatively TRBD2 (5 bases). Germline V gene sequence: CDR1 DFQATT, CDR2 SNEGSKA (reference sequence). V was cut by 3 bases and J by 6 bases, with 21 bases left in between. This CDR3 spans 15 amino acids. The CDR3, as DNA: TGCAGTGCTAGCCCCCGCGGACTCTGGTTAGGCGAGCAGTACTTC. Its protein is CSASPRGLWLGEQYF.

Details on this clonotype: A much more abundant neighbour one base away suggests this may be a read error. The CDR3 sequence: CASRQAIALFF. The CDR3 DNA sequence: TGTGCCAGCAGGCAAGCCATCGCCCTGTTCTTC. V is TRBV14 and J is TRBJ2-1; no reliable D call. Germline-derived CDR1 and CDR2 are SGHDN and FVKESK. The CDR3 extends over 11 amino acids. The whole variable domain, remainder taken from reference TRBV14 and TRBJ2-1, is EAGVTQFPSHSVIEKGQTVTLRCDPISGHDNLYWYRRVMGKEIKFLLHFVKESKQDESGMPNNRFLAERTGGTYSTLKVQPAELEDSGVYFCASRQAIALFFGPGTRLTVL.